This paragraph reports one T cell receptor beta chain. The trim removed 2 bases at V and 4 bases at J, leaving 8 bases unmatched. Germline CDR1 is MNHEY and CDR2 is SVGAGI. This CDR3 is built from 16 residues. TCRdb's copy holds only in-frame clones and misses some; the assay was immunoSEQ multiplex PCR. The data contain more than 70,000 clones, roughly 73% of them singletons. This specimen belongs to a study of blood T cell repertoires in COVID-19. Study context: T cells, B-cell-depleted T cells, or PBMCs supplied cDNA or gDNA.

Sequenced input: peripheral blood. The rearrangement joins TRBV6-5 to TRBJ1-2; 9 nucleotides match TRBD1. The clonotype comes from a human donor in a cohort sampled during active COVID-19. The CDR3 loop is CASSYGTGPLRYGYTF. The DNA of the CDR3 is TGTGCCAGCAGTTACGGGACAGGGCCACTTCGCTATGGCTACACCTTC.